This is a list of T cell receptor beta chains from one sample in a study of shared clonotypes between healthy human individuals. The assay was immunoSEQ multiplex PCR, and TCRdb's table has in-frame clones only and misses some. The sample has more than 2 million clones; less than 95% are singletons. Sample: naive CD8+ T cells sorted from blood. The receptor set was obtained from a man aged 18 to 29 in good health. The CDR3 runs from the conserved cysteine through the conserved F or W. Clone size, where shown, is once, few, many, or a class for clones that have expanded.

CDR3 protein: CASRALAGAYEQYF
J gene: TRBJ2-7
V gene: TRBV4-1
clone size: once

CDR3 protein: CASSLLETQYF
J gene: TRBJ2-3
V gene: TRBV5-6
clone size: -

CDR3 protein: CASVDAGGEQYF
J gene: TRBJ2-7
V gene: TRBV6-6
clone size: once

CDR3 protein: CASSLDRVGRETQYF
J gene: TRBJ2-5
V gene: TRBV28
clone size: -

CDR3 protein: CAWTQGAGNTIYF
J gene: TRBJ1-3
V gene: TRBV30
clone size: -

CDR3 protein: CASRPWSSEQFF
J gene: TRBJ2-1
V gene: TRBV10-1
clone size: -

CDR3 protein: CASSRASGLYEQYF
J gene: TRBJ2-7
V gene: TRBV11-2
clone size: -

CDR3 protein: CSVVGLGSYEQYF
J gene: TRBJ2-7
V gene: TRBV29-1
clone size: -

CDR3 protein: CASSIGTGDYEQYF
J gene: TRBJ2-7
V gene: TRBV19
clone size: few

CDR3 protein: CASSGLLGEETQYF
J gene: TRBJ2-5
V gene: TRBV9
clone size: -

CDR3 protein: CASSLEGRSTDTQYF
J gene: TRBJ2-3
V gene: TRBV11-3
clone size: -

CDR3 protein: CASSRIGTGDEQYF
J gene: TRBJ2-7
V gene: TRBV7-9
clone size: -

CDR3 protein: CASSLGPPPYEQYF
J gene: TRBJ2-7
V gene: TRBV7-2
clone size: -

CDR3 protein: CASSPPDYTQYF
J gene: TRBJ2-3
V gene: TRBV5-1
clone size: -

CDR3 protein: CASPDNEQFF
J gene: TRBJ2-1
V gene: TRBV6-1
clone size: -

CDR3 protein: CASSGQTSQETQYF
J gene: TRBJ2-5
V gene: TRBV2
clone size: -

CDR3 protein: CASRGGTDTQYF
J gene: TRBJ2-3
V gene: TRBV27
clone size: -

CDR3 protein: CASRTGENTEAFF
J gene: TRBJ1-1
V gene: TRBV10-2
clone size: -

CDR3 protein: CASSPTPSGSYEQYF
J gene: TRBJ2-7
V gene: TRBV4-1
clone size: -

CDR3 protein: CASSLGPGGEQYF
J gene: TRBJ2-7
V gene: TRBV5-4
clone size: -

CDR3 protein: CAWRSGMNTEAFF
J gene: TRBJ1-1
V gene: TRBV30
clone size: -

CDR3 protein: CASSLLRVQQLDEQFF
J gene: TRBJ2-1
V gene: TRBV27
clone size: -

CDR3 protein: CACDGRTSYNEQFF
J gene: TRBJ2-1
V gene: TRBV2
clone size: -

CDR3 protein: CASSDFGLGEAFF
J gene: TRBJ1-1
V gene: TRBV25-1
clone size: -

CDR3 protein: CAISAGGAGSYEQYF
J gene: TRBJ2-7
V gene: TRBV10-3
clone size: -

CDR3 protein: CASSQAGSLNTEAFF
J gene: TRBJ1-1
V gene: TRBV4-2
clone size: -

CDR3 protein: CASSFEREAEDTQYF
J gene: TRBJ2-3
V gene: TRBV5-4
clone size: -

CDR3 protein: CASSHAQGGREQYF
J gene: TRBJ2-7
V gene: TRBV7-2
clone size: -

CDR3 protein: CASSQDLAGPYEQYF
J gene: TRBJ2-7
V gene: TRBV4-3
clone size: -

CDR3 protein: CASSLGGIQETQYF
J gene: TRBJ2-5
V gene: TRBV11-2
clone size: -

CDR3 protein: CASSLDDNGYTF
J gene: TRBJ1-2
V gene: TRBV5-6
clone size: -

CDR3 protein: CASSQVLGNYGYTF
J gene: TRBJ1-2
V gene: TRBV4-1
clone size: medium-sized

CDR3 protein: CASSYSGTGDSPLHF
J gene: TRBJ1-6
V gene: TRBV6-5
clone size: -

CDR3 protein: CASRSTGVTNTGELFF
J gene: TRBJ2-2
V gene: TRBV2
clone size: -

CDR3 protein: CASSFIGYQETQYF
J gene: TRBJ2-5
V gene: TRBV5-1
clone size: -

CDR3 protein: CAWSPGSYYEQYF
J gene: TRBJ2-7
V gene: TRBV30
clone size: -

CDR3 protein: CAISEGPEIYGYTF
J gene: TRBJ1-2
V gene: TRBV10-3
clone size: -

CDR3 protein: CASSELQGPTDTQYF
J gene: TRBJ2-3
V gene: TRBV25-1
clone size: -

CDR3 protein: CASSYTQGAYNSPLHF
J gene: TRBJ1-6
V gene: TRBV27
clone size: -

CDR3 protein: CASSGVFSGIGDTQYF
J gene: TRBJ2-3
V gene: TRBV9
clone size: -

CDR3 protein: CAWSALFYDVSYNEQFF
J gene: TRBJ2-1
V gene: TRBV30
clone size: -

CDR3 protein: CASSLRGNPTGELFF
J gene: TRBJ2-2
V gene: TRBV28
clone size: -

CDR3 protein: CASSDTPGLSSPLHF
J gene: TRBJ1-6
V gene: TRBV2
clone size: -

CDR3 protein: CASRDSLNQPQHF
J gene: TRBJ1-5
V gene: TRBV2
clone size: once

CDR3 protein: CASRGFQRETQYF
J gene: TRBJ2-5
V gene: TRBV6-5
clone size: once

CDR3 protein: CASSPGQSTGELFF
J gene: TRBJ2-2
V gene: TRBV6-6
clone size: -

CDR3 protein: CASSLVRGYGNTGELFF
J gene: TRBJ2-2
V gene: TRBV7-9
clone size: -

CDR3 protein: CASSLYLQANNEQFF
J gene: TRBJ2-1
V gene: TRBV7-2
clone size: once

CDR3 protein: CASSPAALNTGELFF
J gene: TRBJ2-2
V gene: TRBV6-5
clone size: -

CDR3 protein: CASSLGVRGLAKNIQYF
J gene: TRBJ2-4
V gene: TRBV7-2
clone size: -

CDR3 protein: CASSLLEGALYNEQFF
J gene: TRBJ2-1
V gene: TRBV7-2
clone size: -

CDR3 protein: CASRPDRGGTEAFF
J gene: TRBJ1-1
V gene: TRBV5-4
clone size: once

CDR3 protein: CASSRPGHEQFF
J gene: TRBJ2-1
V gene: TRBV28
clone size: -

CDR3 protein: CASSLGERHEQYF
J gene: TRBJ2-7
V gene: TRBV7-9
clone size: -

CDR3 protein: CASSFEGQTYEQYF
J gene: TRBJ2-7
V gene: TRBV5-1
clone size: -